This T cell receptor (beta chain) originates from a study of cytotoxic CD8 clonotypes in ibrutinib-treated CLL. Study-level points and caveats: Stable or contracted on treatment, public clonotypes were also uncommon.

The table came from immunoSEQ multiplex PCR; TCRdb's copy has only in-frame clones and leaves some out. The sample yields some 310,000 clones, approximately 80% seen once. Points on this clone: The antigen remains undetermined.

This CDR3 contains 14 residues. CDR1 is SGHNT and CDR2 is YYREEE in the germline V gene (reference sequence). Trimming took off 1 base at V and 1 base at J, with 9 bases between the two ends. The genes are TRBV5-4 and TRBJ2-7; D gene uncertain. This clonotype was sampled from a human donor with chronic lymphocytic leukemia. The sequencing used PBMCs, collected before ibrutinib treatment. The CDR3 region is CASSLLIESYEQYF. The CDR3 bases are TGTGCCAGCAGCTTGTTAATAGAGTCCTACGAGCAGTACTTC. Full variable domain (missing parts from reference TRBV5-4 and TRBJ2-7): ETGVTQSPTHLIKTRGQQVTLRCSSQSGHNTVSWYQQALGQGPQFIFQYYREEENGRGNFPPRFSGLQFPNYSSELNVNALELDDSALYLCASSLLIESYEQYFGPGTRLTVT.